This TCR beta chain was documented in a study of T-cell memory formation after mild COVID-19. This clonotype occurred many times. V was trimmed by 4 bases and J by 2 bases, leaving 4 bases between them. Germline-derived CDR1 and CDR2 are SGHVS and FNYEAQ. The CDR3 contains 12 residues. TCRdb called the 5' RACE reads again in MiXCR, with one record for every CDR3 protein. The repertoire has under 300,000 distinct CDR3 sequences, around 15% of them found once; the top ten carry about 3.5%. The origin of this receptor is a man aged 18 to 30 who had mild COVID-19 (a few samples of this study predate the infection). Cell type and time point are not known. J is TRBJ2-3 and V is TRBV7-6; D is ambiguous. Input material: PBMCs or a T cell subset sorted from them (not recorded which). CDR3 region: CASSSTTDTQYF. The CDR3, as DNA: TGTGCCAGCAGCTCGACCACAGATACGCAGTATTTT.